This is a list of T cell receptor beta chains from one sample in a study of spatial heterogeneity in lung cancer. TCRdb used MiXCR to reprocess the 5' RACE reads, holding one entry per CDR3 protein. The sample lists more than 20,000 distinct CDR3 sequences, under 3.5% occurring once. The sequencing here drew on lung tumor tissue, taken at surgery. The receptors come from a male donor with early-stage non-small cell lung cancer. CDR3s include the opening cysteine and the closing phenylalanine or tryptophan. The order of the fields is J gene, D gene, clone size, V gene, CDR3 protein, CDR3 DNA. D genes are given only for firm matches. Size tells how often a clone was seen, or its class if it is expanded.

>TRBJ2-1|TRBD2|many|TRBV6-6
CASRRGSGEQFF
TGTGCCAGCAGGCGGGGGTCCGGTGAGCAGTTCTTC
>TRBJ1-2|NA|many|TRBV20-1
CSAFTRPFGSNYGYTF
TGCAGTGCTTTTACGCGACCGTTTGGATCTAACTATGGCTACACCTTC
>TRBJ2-5|NA|many|TRBV5-4
CASSLGSGRQETQYF
TGTGCCAGCAGCTTGGGATCGGGTCGCCAAGAGACCCAGTACTTC
>TRBJ2-1|NA|many|TRBV7-6
CASSFWGRRGYNEQFF
TGTGCCAGCAGCTTTTGGGGGAGACGTGGGTACAATGAGCAGTTCTTC
>TRBJ2-7|TRBD2|many|TRBV27
CASRSSGSLFYEQYF
TGTGCCAGTCGGTCTAGCGGGAGTCTCTTTTACGAGCAGTACTTC
>TRBJ1-5|NA|many|TRBV12-3/TRBV12-4
CASSPGPINQPQHF
TGTGCCAGCAGTCCCGGACCGATAAATCAGCCCCAGCATTTT
>TRBJ1-6|NA|many|TRBV18
CASSNLGPGFRNSPLHF
TGTGCCAGCTCCAACCTCGGACCGGGGTTCCGTAATTCACCCCTCCACTTT
>TRBJ1-2|NA|medium-sized|TRBV12-3/TRBV12-4
CASSGSYGYTF
TGTGCCAGCAGTGGGTCCTATGGCTACACCTTC
>TRBJ2-3|NA|many|TRBV14
CASSQRSTDTQYF
TGTGCCAGCAGCCAACGGAGCACAGATACGCAGTATTTT
>TRBJ2-2|NA|medium-sized|TRBV20-1
CSARGSAGDVMAGELFF
TGCAGTGCTAGGGGCTCTGCGGGTGACGTCATGGCCGGGGAGCTGTTTTTT
>TRBJ2-3|NA|many|TRBV13
CASIEQGLGDTQYF
TGTGCCAGCATCGAACAGGGATTGGGAGATACGCAGTATTTT
>TRBJ2-1|TRBD2|medium-sized|TRBV29-1
CSTLAGAINEQFF
TGCAGCACCCTAGCGGGAGCGATCAATGAGCAGTTCTTC
>TRBJ1-1|NA|many|TRBV29-1
CSVETGLGYTEAFF
TGCAGCGTTGAGACGGGACTCGGATACACTGAAGCTTTCTTT
>TRBJ2-3|TRBD1|many|TRBV6-5
CASSYQDRGTDTQYF
TGTGCCAGCAGTTATCAGGACAGGGGCACAGATACGCAGTATTTT
>TRBJ1-4|NA|many|TRBV14
CASSQGLGWIGEKLFF
TGTGCCAGCAGCCAGGGCTTGGGTTGGATCGGTGAAAAACTGTTTTTT
>TRBJ2-1|TRBD2|many|TRBV28
CASTGLAGRFF
TGTGCCAGCACCGGACTAGCGGGAAGGTTCTTC
>TRBJ2-1|NA|many|TRBV20-1
CSAPPGVSKTDEQFF
TGCAGTGCCCCCCCCGGGGTTTCAAAAACCGATGAGCAGTTCTTC
>TRBJ2-3|TRBD2|many|TRBV3-1
CASSGTSGRGDTQYF
TGTGCCAGCAGCGGGACTAGCGGGAGAGGAGATACGCAGTATTTT
>TRBJ2-4|NA|many|TRBV3-1
CASSQGRLARGHIQYF
TGTGCCAGCAGCCAAGGTCGGCTAGCCCGGGGGCACATTCAGTACTTC
>TRBJ2-7|NA|many|TRBV10-3
CAISESGADITYEQYF
TGTGCCATCAGTGAGTCTGGAGCAGACATCACCTACGAGCAGTACTTC
>TRBJ2-2|TRBD2|many|TRBV5-4
CASRDGSGRAGELFF
TGTGCCAGCAGGGACGGGAGCGGGAGGGCCGGGGAGCTGTTTTTT
>TRBJ2-2|TRBD1|many|TRBV5-4
CASSSPKGATGELFF
TGTGCCAGCAGCTCCCCAAAGGGGGCGACCGGGGAGCTGTTTTTT
>TRBJ2-3|TRBD1|many|TRBV7-2
CASSLRGRPDTQYF
TGTGCCAGCAGCTTAAGGGGGCGGCCAGATACGCAGTATTTT
>TRBJ2-7|NA|many|TRBV7-9
CASSLGGSEQYF
TGTGCCAGCAGCTTAGGGGGTAGTGAGCAGTACTTC
>TRBJ2-1|NA|many|TRBV3-1
CASSQELTPYNEQFF
TGTGCCAGCAGCCAAGAGTTAACGCCCTACAATGAGCAGTTCTTC
>TRBJ2-7|NA|many|TRBV29-1
CSVEGQGLGEQYF
TGCAGCGTTGAGGGGCAGGGGCTGGGGGAGCAGTACTTC
>TRBJ2-6|NA|many|TRBV29-1
CSVEGSGANVLTF
TGCAGCGTCGAAGGTTCTGGGGCCAACGTCCTGACTTTC
>TRBJ2-1|NA|many|TRBV7-9
CASSLAGAYNEQFF
TGTGCCAGCAGCTTAGCAGGGGCTTACAATGAGCAGTTCTTC
>TRBJ2-7|TRBD2|many|TRBV10-3
CATHPSGSSQTSPYEQYF
TGTGCCACCCACCCCAGCGGGAGTTCCCAAACATCCCCTTACGAGCAGTACTTC
>TRBJ2-1|TRBD2|many|TRBV6-5
CASRSGSGRTEQFF
TGTGCCAGTCGTTCGGGTAGCGGGAGAACTGAGCAGTTCTTC